The T cell receptor (beta chain) under discussion was sequenced for a study of T cell responses to AZD1222 COVID-19 vaccine (dated by TCRdb to the early 2020s). With respect to the entire study: A total of approximately 240 trial participants underwent TCR sequencing, of whom approximately 210 received two doses of AZD1222 and some 25 received two doses of the MenACWY control vaccine. Enrollment into the trials was organized by age into subgroups of 18-55, 56-69 and 70-plus years, and those subgroups contained approximately 160, 26 and 62 TCR-sequenced participants, respectively. What the work shows at the level of the full study, not this receptor alone: Nearly half of unique spike-specific TCRs reportedly recognized epitopes outside regions mutated in the B.1.351 and B.1.1.7 variants. CD4 TCRs associated with the vaccine covered the entire spike protein, and the dominant responses were in regions 160-218 and 743-854. Because no day 14 peak-response samples were available, repertoires were characterized only after the peak T cell response. After two AZD1222 doses, both the breadth and the depth of spike-specific TCRs were significantly higher than at day 0 and than in MenACWY recipients. Participants were mostly white British and included more females than males, and it was suggested by the authors that clonal diversity may have been underestimated. Conclusions about previously exposed vaccinees are limited, since just 5 or 6 AZD1222 recipients were seropositive for SARS-CoV-2 at baseline. In the small 56-69-year group, the increase in depth fell short of significance, most likely because of low power.

The time point label of this sample denotes: about 28 days (+/-7) after the second vaccine dose. AZD1222 recipients with second doses at about 4 weeks or about 12 weeks were pooled, because spike-specific TCR depth and breadth did not differ between schedules. Vaccinee samples were obtained from the UK trials COV001 and COV002, which included a single-blind randomized controlled phase 2/3 trial of AZD1222 (ChAdOx1 nCoV-19) in healthy adults. For TCRbeta chain sequencing, PBMC samples from trial participants were taken at day 0 and at day 28 after the second dose. V drops 7 bases and J drops 5 bases, leaving 14 bases in between. The germline V gene provides CDR1 KGHDR and CDR2 SFDVKD. From the cysteine through the phenylalanine, the CDR3 covers 14 amino acids. Only the CDR3 region is kept as DNA, spanning 42 bases read in frame from base 1. The CDR3 regions of human TCRbeta chains were analyzed by immunosequencing. Concerning the study's data processing: Repertoire TCRs were checked for matches against a reference library of SARS-CoV-2-specific TCRs that had been generated using the MIRA antigen-specificity platform. Breadth meant the fraction of unique TCRs that were SARS-CoV-2-associated, whereas depth meant the fraction of total T cells that were SARS-CoV-2-associated. Each spike-specific TCR was assigned to its reactive spike region and to a CD4 or CD8 class using the MIRA data. Log10-transformed breadth and depth values were compared by one-way ANOVA with Sidak's multiple comparisons tests. The table comes from immuneACCESS by way of TCRdb, which keeps in-frame sequences with V and J called. Part of the clones is missing from these tables; in studies checked, under half for an unresolved V gene and the rest for unknown reasons. D and trimming come from the DNA, and the V and J calls and clone size come from that table. The sample data list approximately 100,000 clones, and about 87% of these were observed just once. The ten largest clones represent about a tenth of the sample.

Worth noting for this clone: Its antigen is currently not known. The sample holds no much larger clone one base away, and base qualities are not on file.

The chain is assembled from TRBV24-1 and TRBJ1-5; TRBD1 is a weak D gene call, 6 bases matching. This clonotype was obtained from an adult who received the AZD1222 COVID-19 vaccine. This specimen was peripheral blood, taken 28 days after the second AZD1222 dose. The CDR3 reads as follows: CATRQRGFYQPQHF. The nucleotide sequence is given as TGTGCCACCAGGCAGAGGGGGTTCTATCAGCCCCAGCATTTT.